This T cell receptor (beta chain) was identified during a study of T cells expressing NK-cell markers. Per the germline V gene, CDR1 is DFQATT and CDR2 is SNEGSKA (reference sequence). The CDR3 extends over 16 amino acids. Reprocessing the 5' RACE reads, TCRdb reports a single entry for every CDR3 protein and omits DNA. The ten most abundant clones cover roughly 0.4% of a sample with 200,000 to 300,000 distinct CDR3 sequences. Sequencing used blood T cells: a sorted CD56 or NKG2C T cell subset, CD4+ or CD8+ T cells, or bulk PBMC T cells (not recorded which). The J gene is TRBJ2-2, the V gene TRBV20-1. This TCR came from a man between 18 and 35 years old in good health. The CDR3 here is CSASTLAATNTGELFF.